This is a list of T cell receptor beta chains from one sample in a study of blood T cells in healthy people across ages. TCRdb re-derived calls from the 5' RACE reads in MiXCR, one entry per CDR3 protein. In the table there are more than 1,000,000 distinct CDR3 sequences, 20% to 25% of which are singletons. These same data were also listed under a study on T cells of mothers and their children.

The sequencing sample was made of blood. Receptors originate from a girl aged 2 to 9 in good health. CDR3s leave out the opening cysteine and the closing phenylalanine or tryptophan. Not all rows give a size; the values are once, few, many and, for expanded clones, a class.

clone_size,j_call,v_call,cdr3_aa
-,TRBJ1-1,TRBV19,ASAEIPGQGPEAF
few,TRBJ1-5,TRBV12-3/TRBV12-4,ASSLDPGSLGGNQPQH
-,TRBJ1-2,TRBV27,ASSLWGGRDGYT
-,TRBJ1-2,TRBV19,ASTNRADGANYGYT
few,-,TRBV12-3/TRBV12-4,ASSPEGARETQY
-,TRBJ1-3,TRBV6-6,ASSYWVFRSGNTIY
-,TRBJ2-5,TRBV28,ASTIRDSQETQY
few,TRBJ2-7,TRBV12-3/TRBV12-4,ASSPGGGGLEQY
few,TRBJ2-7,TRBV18,ASSVQGARYEQY
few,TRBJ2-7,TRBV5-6,ASHPVGGDRSYEQY
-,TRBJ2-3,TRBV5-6,ASSLSGMTDTQY
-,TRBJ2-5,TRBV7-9,ASRLGLADNQETQY
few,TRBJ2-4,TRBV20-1,SAKGQGANIQY
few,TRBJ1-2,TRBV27,ASSPDTGWYGYT
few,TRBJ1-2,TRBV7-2,ASSLETGALGYT
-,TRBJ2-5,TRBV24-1,ATSDGTTQETQY
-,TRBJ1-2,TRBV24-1,ATGTANYGYT
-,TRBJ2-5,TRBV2,ASVAGTPPGETQY
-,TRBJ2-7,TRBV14,ASSQDLPLSSYEQY
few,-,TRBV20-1,SARVSGGTNEQF
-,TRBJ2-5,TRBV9,ASSVEGLVEETQY
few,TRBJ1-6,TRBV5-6,ASSLSRDRRSPLH
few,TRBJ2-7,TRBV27,ASALQGPHEQY
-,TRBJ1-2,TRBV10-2,ASSESGRYNPNYGYT
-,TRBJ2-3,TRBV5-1,ASSMVGQASFTDTQY
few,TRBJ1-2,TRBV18,ASSPPRPPANYGYT
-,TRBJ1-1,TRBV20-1,SARPYRPREGDTEAF
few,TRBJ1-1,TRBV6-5,ASSIRTGGTEAF
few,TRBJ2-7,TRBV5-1,ASSLSSRDYEQY